What follows are 13 T cell receptor beta chains derived from one specimen sequenced in a study of blood T cell repertoires in COVID-19. Assay used: immunoSEQ multiplex PCR; TCRdb lists only in-frame clones, some missing. Among about 100,000 clones listed, 80% to 95% were seen once. Sequenced material: peripheral blood. The receptors were gathered from a man aged 55 to 69 with acute or convalescent COVID-19.

The chain uses TRBV30 and TRBJ2-3, with 12 bases that match TRBD1. This CDR3 contains 15 residues. J gave up 3 bases and V 3 bases, and 4 bases lay outside the gene matches. The germline V gene has CDR1 GTSNPN and CDR2 SVGIG (reference sequence). CDR3 sequence reads: CAWSQGQGATDTQYF. Written as DNA, the CDR3 is TGTGCCTGGAGCCAGGGACAGGGGGCTACAGATACGCAGTATTTT.

This clone has more than one count but fewer than ten. The rearrangement links TRBV27 to TRBJ1-2; 8 bases are a match to TRBD1. The CDR3 has 14 amino acids. V shed 6 bases, J shed 4 bases, and the junction held 7 bases outside the gene matches. Germline V lookup: CDR1 MNHEY, CDR2 SMNVEV (reference sequence). CDR3 nucleotide sequence: TGTGCCAGCAGAAGGACAGGGTTTAGCTATGGCTACACCTTC. Translated: CASRRTGFSYGYTF.

The J gene is TRBJ2-1, the V gene TRBV11-2; TRBD2 matches at 8 bases. The CDR3 has 18 amino acids. With 4 bases clipped from V and 4 bases from J, the junction kept 15 bases outside the gene matches. The germline V gene encodes CDR1 SGHAT and CDR2 FQNNGV. CDR3 loop: CASSSPHDSGSHYNEQFF. CDR3 bases: TGTGCCAGCAGCTCGCCTCATGACAGCGGGAGTCATTACAATGAGCAGTTCTTC.

The J gene is TRBJ1-6, the V gene TRBV28; D remains ambiguous. V dropped 7 bases and J dropped 0 bases, with 19 bases sitting between them. This CDR3 contains 18 residues. The V gene's germline CDR1 is MDHEN and CDR2 SYDVKM. CDR3 protein: CASTMTRRESSYNSPLHF. For the CDR3, the DNA is TGTGCCAGCACCATGACGAGGAGGGAGAGCTCCTATAATTCACCCCTCCACTTT. Using reference TRBV28 and TRBJ1-6 for the parts outside the CDR3, the full variable domain is DVKVTQSSRYLVKRTGEKVFLECVQDMDHENMFWYRQDPGLGLRLIYFSYDVKMKEKGDIPEGYSVSREKKERFSLILESASTNQTSMYLCASTMTRRESSYNSPLHFGNGTRLTVT.

The chain joins TRBV7-8 to TRBJ1-1; 7 bases are shared with TRBD1. The CDR3 totals 15 residues. Germline lookup yields CDR1 SGHVS and CDR2 FQNEAQ. V was clipped by 7 bases and J by 1 base; unmatched bases: 9. The DNA of the CDR3 is TGTGCCAGCACTTTTCGACAGGGAGAGAACACTGAAGCTTTCTTT. The encoded protein is CASTFRQGENTEAFF.

This clone was counted once. This chain connects TRBV27 to TRBJ2-7; D gene ambiguous. The CDR3 covers 12 residues. Trimming took off 5 bases at V and 0 bases at J, with 5 bases between the two ends. The germline CDR1 and CDR2 sequences are MNHEY and SMNVEV (reference sequence). Here the CDR3 reads CASSPVSYEQYV. The CDR3 DNA follows: TGTGCCAGCAGTCCCGTCTCCTACGAGCAGTACGTC.

The CDR3 nucleotides read TGTGCCAGCAGCCCAGGGACAGGGTTTAACACTGAAGCTTTCTTT. It yields the protein CASSPGTGFNTEAFF. This chain uses TRBV7-9 with TRBJ1-1; 9 bases fit TRBD1. Germline CDR1 is SEHNR and CDR2 is FQNEAQ (reference sequence). Trimming took 5 bases from V and 2 from J; bases not matched to a gene: 6. This CDR3 contains 15 residues.

The gene calls are TRBV24-1 and TRBJ2-2; 8 bases map to TRBD1. The CDR3 runs 16 residues. V was clipped by 2 bases and J by 2 bases; unmatched bases: 3. From germline, CDR1 is KGHDR and CDR2 SFDVKD. The CDR3 nucleotides read TGTGCCACCAGTGATTCAGGGGGCCCAAACACCGGGGAGCTGTTTTTT. Translating it yields CATSDSGGPNTGELFF.

The chain joins TRBV30 to TRBJ1-1, with a weak D call TRBD1 (6 bases). The CDR3 contains 14 residues. Per the germline V gene, CDR1 is GTSNPN and CDR2 is SVGIG (reference sequence). Trimming shortened V by 0 bases and J by 5 bases, and 13 bases separated the two germline ends. CDR3 sequence: CAWSVVRGWTEAFF. The CDR3, as DNA: TGTGCCTGGAGTGTAGTCAGGGGATGGACTGAAGCTTTCTTT.

This sequence joins TRBV20-1 and TRBJ1-2; D is unresolved. Per the germline V gene, CDR1 is DFQATT and CDR2 is SNEGSKA (reference sequence). Trimming cost V 7 bases and J 8 bases, with 14 bases left between them. This CDR3 spans 11 amino acids. The CDR3 DNA reads TGCAGTGTCGACGAGGAGAGGGGCTACACCTTC. This translates into CSVDEERGYTF.

The V and J genes are TRBV14 and TRBJ2-3; D is perhaps TRBD1 (5 bases). CDR1 and CDR2 (germline): SGHDN, FVKESK. The CDR3 extends over 15 amino acids. Deletions cut 1 base from V and 2 bases from J, with 10 bases between. CDR3 DNA: TGTGCCAGCAGCCAAGGGAGTGGGGCCACAGATACGCAGTATTTT. Translation gives CASSQGSGATDTQYF.

This rearrangement joins TRBV18 to TRBJ1-5; D gene ambiguous. The germline CDR1 and CDR2 sequences are KGHSH and LQKENI. Trimming cost V 3 bases and J 6 bases, with 9 bases left between them. This CDR3 has 13 amino acids. CDR3 in amino acids: CASSPRDGQPQHF. In nucleotides, the CDR3 is TGTGCCAGCTCACCGCGTGATGGTCAGCCCCAGCATTTT.

A remark on this clone: One end of the junction varies from germline; a read error may be responsible. The chain's CDR3 is CASSLDPGGQKTQYF. The CDR3 DNA sequence: TGTGCCAGCAGCTTGGACCCAGGGGGCCAAAAGACCCAGTACTTC. V gene TRBV5-4 combines with J gene TRBJ2-5; 8 nucleotides align to TRBD1. Germline CDR1 is SGHNT and CDR2 is YYREEE (reference sequence). The CDR3 covers 15 residues.